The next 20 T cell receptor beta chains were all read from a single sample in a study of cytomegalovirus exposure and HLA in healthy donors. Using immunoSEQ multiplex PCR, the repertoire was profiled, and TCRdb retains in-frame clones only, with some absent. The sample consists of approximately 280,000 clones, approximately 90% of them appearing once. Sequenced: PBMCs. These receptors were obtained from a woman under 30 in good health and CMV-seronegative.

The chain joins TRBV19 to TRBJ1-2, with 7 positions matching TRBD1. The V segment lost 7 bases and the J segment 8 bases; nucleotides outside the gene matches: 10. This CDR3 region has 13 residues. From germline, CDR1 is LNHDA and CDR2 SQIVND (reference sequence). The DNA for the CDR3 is TGTGCCAGTACCCTCGTCCCGGGACAGGGCTACACCTTC. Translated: CASTLVPGQGYTF.

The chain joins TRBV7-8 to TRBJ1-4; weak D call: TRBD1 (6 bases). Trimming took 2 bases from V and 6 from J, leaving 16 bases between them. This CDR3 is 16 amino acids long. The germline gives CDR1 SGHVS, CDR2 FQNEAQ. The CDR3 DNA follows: TGTGCCAGCAGCTTAAGGGCGGGGGGCTATGATGAAAAACTGTTTTTT. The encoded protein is CASSLRAGGYDEKLFF. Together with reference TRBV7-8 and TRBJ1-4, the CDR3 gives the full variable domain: GAGVSQSPRYKVAKRGQDVALRCDPISGHVSLFWYQQALGQGPEFLTYFQNEAQLDKSGLPSDRFFAERPEGSVSTLKIQRTQQEDSAVYLCASSLRAGGYDEKLFFGSGTQLSVL.

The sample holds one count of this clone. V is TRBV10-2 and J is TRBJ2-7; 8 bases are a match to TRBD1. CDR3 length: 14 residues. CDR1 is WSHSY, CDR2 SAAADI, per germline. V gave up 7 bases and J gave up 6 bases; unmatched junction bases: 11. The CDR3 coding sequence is TGCGCCAGCACGGGGCAGGGGGCGCGATCCGAGCAGTACTTC. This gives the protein CASTGQGARSEQYF.

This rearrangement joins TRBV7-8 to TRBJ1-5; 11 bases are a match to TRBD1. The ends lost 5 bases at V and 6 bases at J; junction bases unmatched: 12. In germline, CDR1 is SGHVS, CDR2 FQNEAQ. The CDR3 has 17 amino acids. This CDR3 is CASSLGTGTGGGQPQHF. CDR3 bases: TGTGCCAGCAGCCTGGGAACCGGGACAGGGGGTGGTCAGCCCCAGCATTTT.

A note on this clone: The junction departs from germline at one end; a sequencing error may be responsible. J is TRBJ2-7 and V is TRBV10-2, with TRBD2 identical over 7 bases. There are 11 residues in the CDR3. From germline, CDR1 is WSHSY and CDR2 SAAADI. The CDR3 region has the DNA TGCGCCAGCAGTGAGGGGCGGGAGCTAAACTTC. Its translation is CASSEGRELNF.

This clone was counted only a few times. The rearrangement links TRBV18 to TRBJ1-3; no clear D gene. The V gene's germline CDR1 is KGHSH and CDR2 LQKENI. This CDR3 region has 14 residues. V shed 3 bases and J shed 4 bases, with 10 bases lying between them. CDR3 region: CASSPEELGNTIYF. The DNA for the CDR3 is TGTGCCAGCTCACCCGAGGAATTAGGAAACACCATATATTTT. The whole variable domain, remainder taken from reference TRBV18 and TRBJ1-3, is NAGVMQNPRHLVRRRGQEARLRCSPMKGHSHVYWYRQLPEEGLKFMVYLQKENIIDESGMPKERFSAEFPKEGPSILRIQQVVRGDSAAYFCASSPEELGNTIYFGEGSWLTVV.

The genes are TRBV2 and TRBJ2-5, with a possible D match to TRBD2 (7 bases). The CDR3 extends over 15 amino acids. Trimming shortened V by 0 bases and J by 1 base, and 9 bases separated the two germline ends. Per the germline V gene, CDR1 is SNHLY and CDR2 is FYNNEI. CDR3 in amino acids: CASSEAGGLQETQYF. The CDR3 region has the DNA TGTGCCAGCAGTGAAGCCGGGGGGCTCCAAGAGACCCAGTACTTC.

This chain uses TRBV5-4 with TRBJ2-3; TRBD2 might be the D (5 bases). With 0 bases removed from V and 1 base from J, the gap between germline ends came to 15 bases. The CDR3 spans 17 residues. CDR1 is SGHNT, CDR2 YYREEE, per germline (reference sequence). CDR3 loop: CASSLAQSRVGTDTQYF. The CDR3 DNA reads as TGTGCCAGCAGCTTGGCCCAGTCGAGGGTGGGCACAGATACGCAGTATTTT.

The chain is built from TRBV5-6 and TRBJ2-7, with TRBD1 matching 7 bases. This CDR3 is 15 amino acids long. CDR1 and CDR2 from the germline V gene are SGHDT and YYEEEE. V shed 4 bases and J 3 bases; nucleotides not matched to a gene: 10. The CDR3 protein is CASSQETGTDYEQYF. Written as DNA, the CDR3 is TGTGCCAGCAGCCAGGAGACAGGGACGGACTACGAGCAGTACTTC.

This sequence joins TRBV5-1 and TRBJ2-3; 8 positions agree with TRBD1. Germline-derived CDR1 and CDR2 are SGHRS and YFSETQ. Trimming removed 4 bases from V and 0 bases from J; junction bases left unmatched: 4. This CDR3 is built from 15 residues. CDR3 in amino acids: CASSPDRVSTDTQYF. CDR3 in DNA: TGCGCCAGCAGCCCGGACAGGGTGAGCACAGATACGCAGTATTTT. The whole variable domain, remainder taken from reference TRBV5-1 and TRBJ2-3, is KAGVTQTPRYLIKTRGQQVTLSCSPISGHRSVSWYQQTPGQGLQFLFEYFSETQRNKGNFPGRFSGRQFSNSRSEMNVSTLELGDSALYLCASSPDRVSTDTQYFGPGTRLTVL.

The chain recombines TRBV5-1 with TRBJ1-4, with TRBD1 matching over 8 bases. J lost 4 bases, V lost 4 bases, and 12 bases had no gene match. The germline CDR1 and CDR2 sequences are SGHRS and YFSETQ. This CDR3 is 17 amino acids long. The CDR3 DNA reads TGCGCCAGCAGCCTGGACAGGGCGTCAGGCCTTAATGAAAAACTGTTTTTT. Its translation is CASSLDRASGLNEKLFF.

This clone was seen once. The CDR3 sequence: CASSERVSYNEQFF. The DNA of the CDR3 is TGTGCCAGCAGCGAGCGGGTTTCCTACAATGAGCAGTTCTTC. V is TRBV27 and J is TRBJ2-1, with a weak D call TRBD2 (6 bases). Germline values: CDR1 MNHEY, CDR2 SMNVEV (reference sequence). V lost 6 bases to trimming and J lost 1 base, with 10 bases between them. The CDR3 consists of 14 residues.

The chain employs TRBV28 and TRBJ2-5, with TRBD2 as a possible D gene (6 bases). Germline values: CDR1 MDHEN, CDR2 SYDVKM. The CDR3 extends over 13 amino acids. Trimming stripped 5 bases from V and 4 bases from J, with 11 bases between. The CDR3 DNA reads TGTGCCAGCAGTCTATACGGGGGAGAGACCCAGTACTTC. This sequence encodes CASSLYGGETQYF. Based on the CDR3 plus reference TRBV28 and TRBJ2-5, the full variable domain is DVKVTQSSRYLVKRTGEKVFLECVQDMDHENMFWYRQDPGLGLRLIYFSYDVKMKEKGDIPEGYSVSREKKERFSLILESASTNQTSMYLCASSLYGGETQYFGPGTRLLVL.

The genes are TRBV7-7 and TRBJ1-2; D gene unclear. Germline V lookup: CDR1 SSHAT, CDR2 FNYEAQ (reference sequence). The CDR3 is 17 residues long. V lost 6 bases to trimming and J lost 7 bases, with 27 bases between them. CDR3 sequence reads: CASSWAQFDWRGFGYTF. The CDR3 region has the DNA TGTGCCAGCAGTTGGGCCCAATTTGATTGGAGAGGGTTTGGCTACACCTTC.

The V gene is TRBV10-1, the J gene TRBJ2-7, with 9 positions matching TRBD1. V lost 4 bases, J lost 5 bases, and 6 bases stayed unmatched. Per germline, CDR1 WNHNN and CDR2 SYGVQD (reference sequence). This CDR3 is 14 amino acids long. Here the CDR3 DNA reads TGCGCCAGCAGTGCGGACAGGGGCCTCCACGAGCAGTACTTC. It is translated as CASSADRGLHEQYF.

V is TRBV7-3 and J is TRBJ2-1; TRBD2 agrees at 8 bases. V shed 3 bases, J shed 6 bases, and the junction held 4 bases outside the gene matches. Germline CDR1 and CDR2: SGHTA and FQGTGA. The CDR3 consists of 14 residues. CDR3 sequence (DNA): TGTGCCAGCAGCTTGTCGGGAGGGTTCAATGAGCAGTTCTTC. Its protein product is CASSLSGGFNEQFF.

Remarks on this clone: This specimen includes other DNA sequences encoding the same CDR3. CDR3 nucleotides: TGTGCCAGCAGCTTAAGCTCGGGTTACGAGCAGTACTTC. Its translation is CASSLSSGYEQYF. The rearrangement uses TRBV7-2 and TRBJ2-7; no clear D gene. Germline V gene data show CDR1 as SGHTA and CDR2 as FQGNSA. Trimming removed 2 bases at V and 4 bases at J, with 9 bases between. There are 13 residues in the CDR3.

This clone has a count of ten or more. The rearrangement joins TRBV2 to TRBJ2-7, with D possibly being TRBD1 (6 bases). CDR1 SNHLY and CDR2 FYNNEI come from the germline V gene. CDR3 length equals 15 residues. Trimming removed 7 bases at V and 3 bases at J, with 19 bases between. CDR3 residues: CASKKQGPPDYEQYF. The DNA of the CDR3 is TGTGCCAGCAAAAAACAGGGCCCCCCAGACTACGAGCAGTACTTC.

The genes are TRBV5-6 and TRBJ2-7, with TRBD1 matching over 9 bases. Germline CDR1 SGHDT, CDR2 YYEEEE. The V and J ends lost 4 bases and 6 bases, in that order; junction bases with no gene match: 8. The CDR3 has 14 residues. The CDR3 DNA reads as TGTGCCAGCAGCCTAGGGACAGGGTTCGGCGAGCAGTACTTC. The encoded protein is CASSLGTGFGEQYF.

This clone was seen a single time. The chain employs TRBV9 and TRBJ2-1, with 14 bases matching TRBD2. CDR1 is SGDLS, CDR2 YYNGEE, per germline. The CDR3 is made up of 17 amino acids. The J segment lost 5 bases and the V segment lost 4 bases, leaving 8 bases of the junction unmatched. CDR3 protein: CASSSPVGLAGDNEQFF. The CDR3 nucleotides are TGTGCCAGCAGCTCACCAGTGGGACTAGCGGGGGACAATGAGCAGTTCTTC.